The clone carrying this T cell receptor (beta chain) was recorded many times. The sample is drawn from a study of T cells in Graves' hyperthyroidism and ophthalmopathy. V was cut by 7 bases and J by 2 bases, with 12 bases left in between. This CDR3 has 13 residues. Per the germline V gene, CDR1 is MNHNS and CDR2 is SASEGT. PBMCs came from less than 11 ml fresh peripheral blood. RNA transcripts were the template for amplifying TCR beta CDR3 regions. The TCR CDR3 first-round RT-PCR relied on the HTBI primer set. MiXCR was run by TCRdb on the multiplex PCR reads, yielding one entry per CDR3 protein. The table shows 360,000 or so distinct CDR3 sequences, with 15% to 20% occurring only once.

Sequencing was done on a sample of blood. This clonotype originated in a young woman with Graves' hyperthyroidism. J is TRBJ2-7 and V is TRBV6-1; a weak D match, TRBD2 (5 bases). The CDR3 protein is CASTGGTTYEQYF. The CDR3 nucleotides read TGTGCCAGCACCGGAGGAACTACCTACGAGCAGTACTTC.